A single sample gave rise to the 26 T cell receptor beta chains below, sequenced in a study of neurological immune-mediated disorders. TCRdb fed the 5' RACE reads into MiXCR, producing one record per CDR3 protein. The table records about 50,000 distinct CDR3 sequences, about 8% of them present only once. Noted time point: longitudinal time-point 3. Source material: PBMCs. The receptors derive from a woman in her forties in good health.

This clonotype was observed many times. The rearrangement links TRBV7-3 to TRBJ1-1; weak D call: TRBD1 (5 bases). From germline, CDR1 is SGHTA and CDR2 FQGTGA. This CDR3 has 15 residues. V was clipped by 2 bases and J by 4 bases, with 14 bases between them. DNA of the CDR3: TGTGCCAGCAGCTTATACGGGGGGTCATCCACTGAAGCTTTCTTT. It translates to CASSLYGGSSTEAFF.

The table lists this clonotype with a few counts. The chain has TRBV5-1 and TRBJ2-5, with 13 bases identical to TRBD2. The junction had 6 bases not matched to a gene; V was cut back by 4 bases and J by 6 bases. Germline V CDR1 and CDR2: SGHRS, YFSETQ. The CDR3 sequence is 15 residues long. CDR3 DNA sequence: TGCGCCAGCAGCCCAGGGACTAGCGGGGAGAAGACCCAGTACTTC. Translated, it gives CASSPGTSGEKTQYF.

The genes are TRBV20-1 and TRBJ2-1; D unclear. V was clipped by 3 bases and J by 9 bases, with 15 bases between them. CDR3 size: 13 residues. Germline CDR1 DFQATT, CDR2 SNEGSKA (reference sequence). Here the CDR3 reads CSASPYLFGEQFF. CDR3 nucleotide sequence: TGCAGTGCTAGTCCTTATCTATTTGGTGAGCAGTTCTTC.

This clonotype occurred many times. CDR3 sequence (DNA): TGTGCCAGCAGGCCTAGCGGGAGGACAGATACGCAGTATTTT. This gives the protein CASRPSGRTDTQYF. The chain is built from TRBV6-2 or TRBV6-3 and TRBJ2-3; the match to TRBD2 covers 11 bases. This CDR3 has 14 residues. Per germline, CDR1 MNHEY and CDR2 SVGEGT. The V and J ends lost 6 bases and 3 bases, in that order; junction bases with no gene match: 2.

This clonotype was detected many times. The V call is TRBV15, the J call TRBJ2-5; 7 bases match TRBD2. In germline, CDR1 is LNHNV, CDR2 YYDKDF (reference sequence). The CDR3 extends over 15 amino acids. Trimming took 0 bases from V and 5 from J; bases not matched to a gene: 6. The CDR3 sequence is CATSRDPGGRETQYF. The DNA of the CDR3 is TGTGCCACCAGCAGAGACCCGGGAGGTCGGGAGACCCAGTACTTC.

The chain combines TRBV12-3 or TRBV12-4 with TRBJ2-2; 13 positions match TRBD2. This CDR3 contains 16 residues. J gave up 9 bases and V 0 bases, and 4 bases lay outside the gene matches. The CDR3 region is CASSLAAGTSGRELFF. CDR3 sequence (DNA): TGTGCCAGCAGTTTAGCTGCCGGGACTAGCGGGAGGGAGCTGTTTTTT.

In this sample, this clonotype turned up many times. The chain combines TRBV5-8 with TRBJ2-2, with TRBD2 as a possible D gene (6 bases). The germline CDR1 and CDR2 sequences are SGHTS and YDEGEE. CDR3 length: 15 residues. V dropped 1 base and J dropped 4 bases, with 11 bases sitting between them. The CDR3 protein is CASSLRRGGTGELFF. The CDR3 region has the DNA TGTGCCAGCAGCTTGAGGAGGGGCGGCACCGGGGAGCTGTTTTTT.

This clonotype was counted ten times or more. The gene calls are TRBV7-2 and TRBJ2-7; the D is unclear. V gave up 2 bases and J gave up 2 bases, with 4 bases separating them. Germline V gene data show CDR1 as SGHTA and CDR2 as FQGNSA. The CDR3 spans 12 residues. This chain's CDR3 is CASSLSPYEQYF. CDR3 coding DNA: TGTGCCAGCAGCTTATCTCCCTACGAGCAGTACTTC.

This clonotype was found many times. This chain uses TRBV6-4 with TRBJ2-2; possibly TRBD1 for D (6 bases). This CDR3 has 15 residues. Trimming left V 2 bases short and J 5 bases short, with 12 bases between. Germline CDR1 reads MRHNA; CDR2 reads SNTAGT. In DNA form, the CDR3 reads TGTGCCAGCAGTGACCCACAGGGTAGTACCGGGGAGCTGTTTTTT. Protein: CASSDPQGSTGELFF.

This clonotype was seen ten or more times. This chain links TRBV5-1 with TRBJ1-1; D gene uncertain. CDR1 and CDR2 from the germline V gene are SGHRS and YFSETQ. Trimming removed 0 bases from V and 4 bases from J, with 7 bases in between. The CDR3 consists of 13 residues. CDR3: CASSLVAATEAFF. For the CDR3, the DNA is TGCGCCAGCAGCTTGGTCGCGGCCACTGAAGCTTTCTTT.

This clonotype was recorded at least ten times. This chain connects TRBV29-1 to TRBJ2-1; unclear D gene. The V gene's germline CDR1 is SQVTM and CDR2 ANQGSEA. Trimming shortened V by 3 bases and J by 2 bases, and 11 bases separated the two germline ends. The length of the CDR3 is 14 residues. The CDR3, as DNA: TGCAGCGTTGACGTGGGGTTCGCCTACAATGAGCAGTTCTTC. It codes for CSVDVGFAYNEQFF.

This clonotype has ten or more counts. The chain combines TRBV7-8 with TRBJ2-5; possible D gene TRBD2, 5 bases. This CDR3 spans 14 amino acids. Germline-derived CDR1 and CDR2 are SGHVS and FQNEAQ. V gave up 5 bases and J gave up 4 bases, with 14 bases separating them. CDR3 region: CASSRMRRGETQYF. The CDR3 DNA sequence: TGTGCCAGCAGCCGTATGAGACGGGGAGAGACCCAGTACTTC.

This clonotype came up many times. V gene TRBV5-1 combines with J gene TRBJ2-5; D not certain. Trimming took off 7 bases at V and 2 bases at J, with 12 bases between the two ends. The CDR3 length is 13 residues. Germline CDR1 SGHRS, CDR2 YFSETQ. This CDR3 reads CASRPNPQETQYF. The CDR3 DNA sequence: TGCGCCAGCCGCCCGAACCCTCAAGAGACCCAGTACTTC.

This clonotype occurred many times. This chain uses TRBV28 with TRBJ2-3; D might be TRBD1 or TRBD2, each matching 6 bases. CDR3 length: 13 residues. Trimming took off 8 bases at V and 5 bases at J, with 14 bases between the two ends. Germline V gene data show CDR1 as MDHEN and CDR2 as SYDVKM. CDR3 DNA: TGTGCCAGCCAGTCCGGGGGCAGAGATACGCAGTATTTT. Translated, it gives CASQSGGRDTQYF.

This clonotype was seen only once. The final CDR3 position lacks the conserved phenylalanine or tryptophan, pointing to a likely read error. V usage is TRBV12-3 or TRBV12-4 and J usage is TRBJ1-1; D uncertain. Trimming shortened V by 5 bases and J by 3 bases, and 10 bases separated the two germline ends. The CDR3 sequence is 13 residues long. The CDR3 reads CASSQQRYTEAFS. The CDR3 nucleotides read TGTGCCAGCAGTCAACAGCGTTACACTGAAGCTTTCTCT.

This clonotype was counted many times. The chain recombines TRBV15 with TRBJ2-7, with TRBD1 matching over 9 bases. The CDR3 spans 14 residues. Trimming took 8 bases from V and 2 from J; bases not matched to a gene: 7. Per the germline V gene, CDR1 is LNHNV and CDR2 is YYDKDF (reference sequence). Written as DNA, the CDR3 is TGTGCCACCGCGACAGGGGGTGACACCTACGAGCAGTACTTC. Amino acid sequence: CATATGGDTYEQYF.

This clonotype was found many times. The chain links TRBV4-2 to TRBJ2-2, with TRBD2 as a possible D gene (5 bases). This CDR3 comprises 16 residues. The germline gives CDR1 LGHNA, CDR2 YNFKEQ. Trimming removed 0 bases at V and 2 bases at J, with 10 bases between. In nucleotides, the CDR3 is TGTGCCAGCAGCCAAGATTTGAGCGGTAACACCGGGGAGCTGTTTTTT. It yields the protein CASSQDLSGNTGELFF.

This sequence joins TRBV24-1 and TRBJ2-1; no clear D gene. CDR3 size: 13 residues. Germline V CDR1 and CDR2: KGHDR, SFDVKD. V gave up 1 base and J gave up 8 bases, with 8 bases separating them. Here the CDR3 reads CATSDFRFHEQFF. The CDR3 DNA reads TGTGCCACCAGTGATTTTAGGTTTCATGAGCAGTTCTTC.

This clonotype was seen ten or more times. CDR3 residues: CASSPQGGRETQYF. Written as DNA, the CDR3 is TGTGCCAGCAGCCCACAGGGGGGAAGGGAGACCCAGTACTTC. J is TRBJ2-5 and V is TRBV7-6, with 8 positions matching TRBD1. Losses at the gene ends were 5 bases for V and 5 bases for J; bases not matched to a gene: 7. The germline CDR1 and CDR2 sequences are SGHVS and FNYEAQ. The CDR3 runs to 14 residues.

This clonotype appeared many times. The chain couples TRBV9 to TRBJ1-1; maybe TRBD1 (5 bases). V lost 3 bases, J lost 2 bases, and 11 bases lay in between. From germline, CDR1 is SGDLS and CDR2 YYNGEE. This CDR3 contains 14 residues. Here the CDR3 reads CASSAPGRNTEAFF. CDR3 DNA sequence: TGTGCCAGCAGCGCCCCGGGACGTAACACTGAAGCTTTCTTT.

This clonotype was seen many times. The chain has TRBV4-2 and TRBJ1-4; TRBD1 matches 8 bases. Looked up from germline, CDR1 is LGHNA and CDR2 is YNFKEQ. This CDR3 is built from 16 residues. V lost 4 bases to trimming and J lost 3 bases; unmatched junction nucleotides: 7. The CDR3 bases are TGTGCCAGCAGCCGCCGCGGACAGGGTGCTAATGAAAAACTGTTTTTT. Translated: CASSRRGQGANEKLFF.

The chain uses TRBV5-1 and TRBJ1-2, with TRBD1 identical over 8 bases. The V gene's germline CDR1 is SGHRS and CDR2 YFSETQ. The CDR3 has 14 amino acids. V lost 7 bases to trimming and J lost 9 bases; unmatched junction nucleotides: 14. CDR3 sequence (DNA): TGCGCCAGCTCGCTAGGACAGGGATTTGAGAGCTACACCTTC. Its translation: CASSLGQGFESYTF.

This clonotype was seen a handful of times. The J gene is TRBJ1-1, the V gene TRBV7-3; D not resolved. The germline gives CDR1 SGHTA, CDR2 FQGTGA. The CDR3 is made up of 14 amino acids. The V end lost 3 bases, the J end lost 1 base, and 9 bases lay between the germline ends. The CDR3 nucleotides read TGTGCCAGCAGCTTCTCGACCGCGAACACTGAAGCTTTCTTT. Translation: CASSFSTANTEAFF.

This clonotype occurred many times. The chain uses TRBV6-5 and TRBJ2-7; TRBD1 aligns across 8 bases. CDR1 is MNHEY, CDR2 SVGAGI, per germline. The CDR3 runs 14 residues. V shed 3 bases and J 2 bases; nucleotides not matched to a gene: 3. The chain's CDR3 is CASSYGRGPYEQYF. Here the CDR3 DNA reads TGTGCCAGCAGTTATGGCAGGGGGCCCTACGAGCAGTACTTC.

In its sample, this clonotype was seen many times. The chain recombines TRBV6-5 with TRBJ2-3; D unclear. Trimming cost V 0 bases and J 6 bases, with 16 bases left between them. The CDR3 consists of 16 residues. Per the germline V gene, CDR1 is MNHEY and CDR2 is SVGAGI. CDR3: CASSYSRPQDGDTQYF. CDR3 sequence (DNA): TGTGCCAGCAGTTACTCAAGGCCCCAAGATGGGGATACGCAGTATTTT.

This clonotype showed up many times. The V gene is TRBV7-8, the J gene TRBJ2-3; D might be TRBD2 (6 bases). The CDR3 is made up of 14 amino acids. Per the germline V gene, CDR1 is SGHVS and CDR2 is FQNEAQ. V was cut by 1 base and J by 4 bases, with 9 bases left in between. The CDR3 DNA reads as TGTGCCAGCAGCTTAGGGGGGGTTGCAGATACGCAGTATTTT. Its translation is CASSLGGVADTQYF.